What follows are 29 T cell receptor beta chains derived from one specimen sequenced in a study of blood T cell repertoires in COVID-19. The repertoire was sequenced with immunoSEQ multiplex PCR; TCRdb's copy has only in-frame clones and lacks some. The sample lists roughly 260,000 clones, approximately 89% occurring once. The sequencing sample was made of peripheral blood. All receptors come from a man aged 35 to 55 who had recovered from COVID-19.

The genes are TRBV7-9 and TRBJ2-7, with unresolved D. This CDR3 comprises 12 residues. From germline, CDR1 is SEHNR and CDR2 FQNEAQ (reference sequence). Trimming stripped 3 bases from V and 6 bases from J, with 9 bases between. As DNA, the CDR3 is TGTGCCAGCAGCTTCTTTCAGTCCGAGCAGTACTTC. This codes for CASSFFQSEQYF.

The chain combines TRBV5-1 with TRBJ2-1; 7 positions agree with TRBD2. The CDR3 runs 16 residues. Per the germline V gene, CDR1 is SGHRS and CDR2 is YFSETQ. Unmatched junction bases numbered 6, after V lost 0 bases and J lost 3 bases. The CDR3 DNA follows: TGCGCCAGCAGCTTGGAGGGCGGGAGTCTCTACAATGAGCAGTTCTTC. Translation gives CASSLEGGSLYNEQFF.

The chain recombines TRBV9 with TRBJ1-3; perhaps TRBD1 as D (6 bases). The germline V gene has CDR1 SGDLS and CDR2 YYNGEE. The CDR3 is 16 amino acids. Trimming left V 0 bases short and J 3 bases short, with 13 bases between. CDR3 sequence (DNA): TGTGCCAGCAGCGTAGAGGCGGGGGCAGGTGGAAACACCATATATTTT. It translates to CASSVEAGAGGNTIYF. Drawing the rest from reference TRBV9 and TRBJ1-3, the complete variable domain is DSGVTQTPKHLITATGQRVTLRCSPRSGDLSVYWYQQSLDQGLQFLIQYYNGEERAKGNILERFSAQQFPDLHSELNLSSLELGDSALYFCASSVEAGAGGNTIYFGEGSWLTVV.

The chain uses TRBV9 and TRBJ2-1; a weak D match, TRBD1 (5 bases). Per germline, CDR1 SGDLS and CDR2 YYNGEE. The CDR3 totals 12 residues. The V end lost 0 bases, the J end lost 8 bases, and 6 bases lay between the germline ends. CDR3 nucleotide sequence: TGTGCCAGCAGCGTAGAAGGGGATGAGCAGTTCTTC. It codes for CASSVEGDEQFF.

The gene calls are TRBV7-6 and TRBJ2-1; 12 bases match TRBD2. CDR3 length: 18 amino acids. V was pared by 3 bases and J by 0 bases, with 6 bases of the junction left unmatched. Germline values: CDR1 SGHVS, CDR2 FNYEAQ. As DNA, the CDR3 is TGTGCCAGCAGCTTGACTCTAGCGGGAGGGAGCTCCTACAATGAGCAGTTCTTC. This gives the protein CASSLTLAGGSSYNEQFF.

The rearrangement links TRBV30 to TRBJ2-1; possible D gene TRBD1, 5 bases. The CDR3 length is 14 residues. Germline values: CDR1 GTSNPN, CDR2 SVGIG (reference sequence). The V end lost 4 bases, the J end lost 10 bases, and 20 bases lay between the germline ends. CDR3 DNA sequence: TGTGCCTGGAAGGGGTTGGCTTTTATTGGAGAGCAGTTCTTC. This sequence encodes CAWKGLAFIGEQFF.

The chain joins TRBV4-3 to TRBJ2-7; TRBD2 agrees at 14 bases. The CDR3 spans 17 residues. J gave up 6 bases and V 3 bases, and 10 bases lay outside the gene matches. Germline CDR1 reads LGHNA; CDR2 reads YSLEER. The CDR3 region has the DNA TGCGCCAGCAGCCAGACGAGGACTAGCGGGGGGCAGTTCGAGCAGTACTTC. Its protein product is CASSQTRTSGGQFEQYF.

The chain carries TRBV5-1 and TRBJ2-7, with TRBD2 matching 8 bases. The CDR3 is 15 amino acids. The V and J ends lost 4 bases and 5 bases, in that order; junction bases with no gene match: 11. Germline V lookup: CDR1 SGHRS, CDR2 YFSETQ. CDR3: CASSTGLAVAHEQYF. In nucleotides, the CDR3 is TGCGCCAGCAGCACCGGACTAGCAGTGGCCCACGAGCAGTACTTC. Full variable domain (rest looked up from reference TRBV5-1 and TRBJ2-7): KAGVTQTPRYLIKTRGQQVTLSCSPISGHRSVSWYQQTPGQGLQFLFEYFSETQRNKGNFPGRFSGRQFSNSRSEMNVSTLELGDSALYLCASSTGLAVAHEQYFGPGTRLTVT.

CDR3 region: CASSLEVSGKETQYF. The CDR3 coding sequence is TGTGCCAGCAGCTTAGAGGTCTCAGGGAAAGAGACCCAGTACTTC. V gene TRBV7-2 combines with J gene TRBJ2-5, with a tentative D call TRBD1 (5 bases). The ends were cut back, 1 base at V and 3 bases at J, with 12 bases in the middle. Germline V CDR1 and CDR2: SGHTA, FQGNSA. The CDR3 covers 15 residues.

The rearrangement links TRBV18 to TRBJ1-2; D is uncertain. The CDR3 is made up of 15 amino acids. Per germline, CDR1 KGHSH and CDR2 LQKENI. V lost 4 bases and J 3 bases, leaving 15 bases between the germline ends. CDR3 coding DNA: TGTGCCAGCTCACTTTCTTCCCGGGTAGACTATGGCTACACCTTC. It encodes CASSLSSRVDYGYTF.

The J gene is TRBJ2-7, the V gene TRBV6-2 or TRBV6-3; D is unresolved. The CDR3 covers 14 residues. In germline, CDR1 is MNHEY, CDR2 SVGEGT. Deletions cut 0 bases from V and 2 bases from J, with 8 bases between. The CDR3 region is CASSYSGGTYEQYF. The CDR3 coding sequence is TGTGCCAGCAGTTACTCCGGCGGAACCTACGAGCAGTACTTC.

The CDR3 sequence: CASSYSGTSKTGELFF. The CDR3 DNA sequence: TGTGCCAGCAGTTACTCGGGGACTAGCAAGACTGGGGAGCTGTTTTTT. The genes are TRBV6-2 or TRBV6-3 and TRBJ2-2; 9 bases align to TRBD2. V dropped 0 bases and J dropped 8; count of bases not matched to a gene: 7. Germline V gives CDR1 MNHEY, CDR2 SVGEGT. The length of the CDR3 is 16 residues.

V usage is TRBV6-4 and J usage is TRBJ2-2, with D uncertain. Germline V gene data show CDR1 as MRHNA and CDR2 as SNTAGT. The CDR3 consists of 16 residues. Trimming pared 0 bases from V and 3 bases from J, leaving 11 bases between. CDR3: CASSDSISRHTGELFF. The CDR3 DNA is TGTGCCAGCAGTGACTCTATTAGCAGACACACCGGGGAGCTGTTTTTT.

The chain employs TRBV6-2 or TRBV6-3 and TRBJ1-1; maybe TRBD1 (6 bases). Germline V CDR1 and CDR2: MNHEY, SVGEGT. This CDR3 has 17 residues. V dropped 6 bases and J dropped 5 bases, with 25 bases sitting between them. CDR3: CASRYGYKQGERTEAFF. The CDR3 DNA sequence: TGTGCCAGCAGATACGGGTATAAACAGGGAGAGAGGACTGAAGCTTTCTTT.

CDR3 amino acids: CASSYNNNEQFF. The CDR3 DNA sequence: TGTGCCAGCAGCTACAATAACAATGAGCAGTTCTTC. The chain employs TRBV11-1 and TRBJ2-1; D unresolved. This CDR3 is built from 12 residues. V was clipped by 4 bases and J by 5 bases, with 6 bases between them. Per germline, CDR1 SGHAT and CDR2 FQDESV (reference sequence).

This clone was counted a single time. This chain joins TRBV3-1 (or the pseudogene TRBV3-2) and TRBJ2-4; D might be TRBD2 (5 bases). This CDR3 contains 13 residues. Germline lookup yields CDR1 LGHDT and CDR2 YNNKEL (reference sequence). The germline V and J ends were trimmed by 0 bases and 13 bases, with 13 bases remaining between them. CDR3 residues: CASSQDLARLQYF. The CDR3 region has the DNA TGTGCCAGCAGCCAAGATCTAGCCCGTTTGCAGTACTTC.

V gene TRBV7-8 combines with J gene TRBJ2-5; TRBD1 might be the D (5 bases). The CDR3 spans 16 residues. Germline assignment: CDR1 SGHVS and CDR2 FQNEAQ. With 1 base removed from V and 1 base from J, the gap between germline ends came to 13 bases. Here the CDR3 DNA reads TGTGCCAGCAGCTTAGATTGGGGCCAGGGCCAAGAGACCCAGTACTTC. The encoded protein is CASSLDWGQGQETQYF.

The rearrangement uses TRBV7-8 and TRBJ1-6; the match to TRBD1 covers 7 bases. CDR1 and CDR2 from the germline V gene are SGHVS and FQNEAQ. This CDR3 comprises 16 residues. The ends lost 1 base at V and 7 bases at J; junction bases unmatched: 7. CDR3 coding DNA: TGTGCCAGCAGCTTAGAGGTGGCCAGGGGGAATTCACCCCTCCACTTT. Translating it yields CASSLEVARGNSPLHF.

The V and J genes are TRBV19 and TRBJ2-6, with unresolved D. V dropped 5 bases and J dropped 2 bases, with 13 bases sitting between them. The CDR3 runs to 16 residues. Germline V CDR1 and CDR2: LNHDA, SQIVND (reference sequence). The DNA of the CDR3 is TGTGCCAGTAGTCCCTCGCCGGTCCCTGGGGCCAACGTCCTGACTTTC. This codes for CASSPSPVPGANVLTF.

The CDR3 sequence: CASSRGDSQETQYF. Written as DNA, the CDR3 is TGTGCCAGCAGCAGGGGCGACTCCCAAGAGACCCAGTACTTC. V gene TRBV5-4 combines with J gene TRBJ2-5, with a tentative D call TRBD1 (5 bases). The V gene's germline CDR1 is SGHNT and CDR2 YYREEE (reference sequence). The CDR3 spans 14 residues. The V gene lost 4 bases and the J gene lost 1 base, with 11 bases spanning the gap.

Of note for this clone: An end of the junction differs from the germline gene, which may be a read error. V is TRBV27 and J is TRBJ1-1; TRBD1 might be the D (6 bases). Looked up from germline, CDR1 is MNHEY and CDR2 is SMNVEV (reference sequence). The length of the CDR3 is 16 residues. CDR3 sequence: CASSLSGTPTISEAFF. Here the CDR3 DNA reads TGTGCCAGCAGTCTATCCGGGACACCTACCATTTCTGAAGCTTTCTTT.

The J gene is TRBJ2-3, the V gene TRBV5-1; 8 nucleotides match TRBD2. The length of the CDR3 is 16 residues. The V gene end was trimmed by 4 bases and the J gene end by 0 bases; junction bases not matched to a gene: 7. From germline, CDR1 is SGHRS and CDR2 YFSETQ. The CDR3 DNA reads as TGCGCCAGCAGCGCAGCGGGAGTCCTTAGCACAGATACGCAGTATTTT. Amino acid sequence: CASSAAGVLSTDTQYF. Full variable domain (rest looked up from reference TRBV5-1 and TRBJ2-3): KAGVTQTPRYLIKTRGQQVTLSCSPISGHRSVSWYQQTPGQGLQFLFEYFSETQRNKGNFPGRFSGRQFSNSRSEMNVSTLELGDSALYLCASSAAGVLSTDTQYFGPGTRLTVL.

V usage is TRBV10-2 and J usage is TRBJ1-1; D may be TRBD1 (6 bases). Per the germline V gene, CDR1 is WSHSY and CDR2 is SAAADI. The CDR3 extends over 14 amino acids. The V and J ends lost 6 bases and 1 base respectively, with 12 bases between them. This CDR3 is CASRNGGANTEAFF. The DNA of the CDR3 is TGCGCCAGCAGGAATGGGGGGGCGAACACTGAAGCTTTCTTT.

The chain employs TRBV18 and TRBJ1-5, with D maybe TRBD1 (6 bases). The germline V gene has CDR1 KGHSH and CDR2 LQKENI. The V gene lost 6 bases and the J gene lost 3 bases, with 9 bases spanning the gap. The CDR3 extends over 13 amino acids. CDR3 nucleotides: TGTGCCAGCTCTGGACAGCCCAATCAGCCCCAGCATTTT. This encodes CASSGQPNQPQHF.

CDR3 nucleotides: TGTGCCAGCAGCGTCTCCGGGACAGGGAGAGGAGAGACCCAGTACTTC. Protein product: CASSVSGTGRGETQYF. The V and J genes are TRBV9 and TRBJ2-5; 9 bases align to TRBD1. This CDR3 spans 16 amino acids. J lost 4 bases, V lost 2 bases, and 9 bases had no gene match. Germline V gene lookup returns CDR1 SGDLS and CDR2 YYNGEE.

The chain recombines TRBV2 with TRBJ2-1; maybe TRBD1 (6 bases). Trimming left V 6 bases short and J 4 bases short, with 13 bases between. CDR1 SNHLY and CDR2 FYNNEI come from the germline V gene. This CDR3 has 14 amino acids. CDR3 amino acids: CASSVPGQYNEQFF. The CDR3 DNA reads TGTGCCAGCAGCGTCCCTGGACAGTACAATGAGCAGTTCTTC.

This chain links TRBV3-1 (or the pseudogene TRBV3-2) with TRBJ2-7; 7 bases match TRBD2. Germline-derived CDR1 and CDR2 are LGHDT and YNNKEL (reference sequence). Losses at the gene ends were 1 base for V and 9 bases for J; bases not matched to a gene: 18. The length of the CDR3 is 17 residues. CDR3 coding DNA: TGTGCCAGCAGCCAAGGGGGTCGACGGGAGGCTCATCGGGGGCAGTACTTC. Protein: CASSQGGRREAHRGQYF.

This chain connects TRBV7-6 to TRBJ2-3; 11 bases are a match to TRBD2. Germline values: CDR1 SGHVS, CDR2 FNYEAQ. V shed 1 base and J 0 bases; nucleotides not matched to a gene: 6. The CDR3 has 18 amino acids. For the CDR3, the DNA is TGTGCCAGCAGCTTAGGAGTAGCGGGGGGGTCTAGCACAGATACGCAGTATTTT. This gives the protein CASSLGVAGGSSTDTQYF.

The chain is built from TRBV5-1 and TRBJ2-3; TRBD2 agrees at 10 bases. J was trimmed by 3 bases and V by 5 bases; bases with no gene match: 6. In germline, CDR1 is SGHRS, CDR2 YFSETQ. This CDR3 comprises 15 residues. The CDR3 DNA reads TGCGCCAGCAGATCGCTAGCGGGGGTTACAGATACGCAGTATTTT. Translated, it gives CASRSLAGVTDTQYF. Filled out from reference TRBV5-1 and TRBJ2-3, the complete variable domain reads KAGVTQTPRYLIKTRGQQVTLSCSPISGHRSVSWYQQTPGQGLQFLFEYFSETQRNKGNFPGRFSGRQFSNSRSEMNVSTLELGDSALYLCASRSLAGVTDTQYFGPGTRLTVL.